A single sample is the source of the 6 T cell receptor beta chains below, sequenced in a study of sequential checkpoint blockade in melanoma. Profiled with immunoSEQ multiplex PCR; TCRdb holds only in-frame clones, not every one. The sample has roughly 20,000 clones; approximately 69% are singletons. As for treatment: randomized to nivolumab then ipilimumab (arm A) or the reverse (arm B). The sequenced sample was CD8+ T cells sorted from blood (inferred from file names), obtained from a patient given nivolumab and ipilimumab in sequence. These receptors were collected from a human donor with melanoma.

The rearrangement joins TRBV15 to TRBJ2-7, with TRBD1 matching over 7 bases. The CDR3 has 16 amino acids. Germline V gives CDR1 LNHNV, CDR2 YYDKDF (reference sequence). V shed 1 base, J shed 1 base, and the junction held 7 bases outside the gene matches. CDR3 amino acids: CATSRALPGQSYEQYF. CDR3 coding DNA: TGTGCCACCAGCAGAGCCTTACCGGGACAGTCCTACGAGCAGTACTTC.

The V gene is TRBV9, the J gene TRBJ2-7, with TRBD2 matching over 8 bases. The ends lost 1 base at V and 5 bases at J; junction bases unmatched: 5. The CDR3 contains 14 residues. Germline values: CDR1 SGDLS, CDR2 YYNGEE. CDR3 coding DNA: TGTGCCAGCAGCGTATCCGGGGGGGCCGACGAGCAGTACTTC. Translated, it gives CASSVSGGADEQYF.

V and J are TRBV5-6 and TRBJ1-1; D is uncertain. The CDR3 spans 14 residues. Germline loops: CDR1 SGHDT, CDR2 YYEEEE. V was shortened by 0 bases and J by 0 bases, with 6 bases between the two germline ends. The CDR3 DNA reads TGTGCCAGCAGCTTGGCCCTAATGAACACTGAAGCTTTCTTT. This encodes CASSLALMNTEAFF.

This chain's CDR3 is CASRMNPGTYNEQFF. CDR3 sequence (DNA): TGTGCCAGCAGGATGAACCCCGGGACCTACAATGAGCAGTTCTTC. The chain uses TRBV7-6 and TRBJ2-1; tentative D call: TRBD2 (5 bases). V was clipped by 6 bases and J by 2 bases, with 14 bases between them. CDR3 size: 15 residues. Germline lookup yields CDR1 SGHVS and CDR2 FNYEAQ.

The rearrangement links TRBV7-6 to TRBJ2-3, with D maybe TRBD2 (5 bases). Germline CDR1 reads SGHVS; CDR2 reads FNYEAQ. V lost 1 base to trimming and J lost 2 bases, with 19 bases between them. The CDR3 has 18 amino acids. CDR3 sequence: CASSLGTVGRVATDTQYF. In DNA form, the CDR3 reads TGTGCCAGCAGCTTAGGAACGGTAGGGCGGGTCGCCACAGATACGCAGTATTTT.

The chain recombines TRBV7-8 with TRBJ1-1; D is unresolved. There are 18 residues in the CDR3. Germline V gene lookup returns CDR1 SGHVS and CDR2 FQNEAQ. Trimming removed 5 bases at V and 4 bases at J, with 26 bases between. In nucleotides, the CDR3 is TGTGCCAGCAGCCTCACGGCCGGGATCCCTATAAGGAGCACTGAAGCTTTCTTT. It encodes CASSLTAGIPIRSTEAFF.